This note documents a single TCR beta chain sequence. Symptom resolution, clearance, or two negative PCRs marked the recovered donors of Cohort 3. Clones were sequenced by immunoSEQ multiplex PCR, and TCRdb holds only the in-frame ones, with some missing. Here the sample spans just over 350,000 clones, over 75% being singletons. Losses at the gene ends were 4 bases for V and 0 bases for J; bases not matched to a gene: 11. Germline CDR1 reads LGHDT; CDR2 reads YNNKEL (reference sequence). The CDR3 covers 19 residues. The record originates from a study of blood T cell repertoires in COVID-19. Study at large: PBMCs, B-cell-depleted T cells, or T cells provided the cDNA or gDNA that made up the material.

The receptor was derived from a woman aged 30 to 39 who had recovered from COVID-19. Sequencing was done on a sample of PBMCs or T cells enriched from blood (not recorded which). J is TRBJ2-7 and V is TRBV3-1 (or the pseudogene TRBV3-2); 14 bases fit TRBD2. CDR3 sequence: CASSPIGLAGGPDSYEQYF. CDR3 in DNA: TGTGCCAGCAGCCCCATCGGACTAGCGGGAGGCCCCGACTCCTACGAGCAGTACTTC.